Presented here are 18 T cell receptor beta chains from one specimen sequenced in a study of shared clonotypes between healthy human individuals. Generated by immunoSEQ multiplex PCR, the TCRdb table keeps only in-frame clones and is missing some. The table has hundreds of thousands of clones, around 72% seen once. The sample was memory CD4+ T cells sorted from blood. Subset defined: CD45RA-negative fraction. Receptors originate from a woman aged 25 to 39 in good health.

This clone occurred a few times. The rearrangement joins TRBV6-5 to TRBJ1-2; TRBD1 matches 8 bases. CDR1 and CDR2 from the germline V gene are MNHEY and SVGAGI. With V trimmed by 6 bases and J by 8 bases, 8 bases remained unmatched. This CDR3 region has 13 residues. Written as DNA, the CDR3 is TGTGCCAGCAGCGGACAGGGTATACGGGGCTACACCTTC. Residues: CASSGQGIRGYTF.

The chain has TRBV19 and TRBJ2-1; 9 bases fit TRBD2. The V gene's germline CDR1 is LNHDA and CDR2 SQIVND (reference sequence). V lost 3 bases, J lost 7 bases, and 10 bases stayed unmatched. The CDR3 is 16 residues long. CDR3 protein: CASSIMGIAGVNEQFF. The CDR3 coding sequence is TGTGCCAGTAGTATTATGGGGATAGCGGGAGTTAATGAGCAGTTCTTC.

This chain joins TRBV10-1 and TRBJ2-3; D perhaps matches TRBD2 (6 bases). Germline lookup yields CDR1 WNHNN and CDR2 SYGVQD (reference sequence). Between the trimmed V and J ends, which lost 4 bases and 1 base, there was a span of 27 bases. This CDR3 is 20 amino acids long. The DNA for the CDR3 is TGCGCCAGCAGTGGAATCCGGGGACTTCCGAGCGCCTTCGGCACAGATACGCAGTATTTT. Amino acid sequence: CASSGIRGLPSAFGTDTQYF.

The chain has TRBV5-1 and TRBJ2-7; no clear D. V lost 0 bases and J 6 bases, leaving 19 bases between the germline ends. Germline V gives CDR1 SGHRS, CDR2 YFSETQ. CDR3 length equals 16 residues. CDR3 DNA: TGCGCCAGCAGCTTGGGGTCAGGTTCCCCATTTGGCGAGCAGTACTTC. This translates into CASSLGSGSPFGEQYF.

This sequence joins TRBV15 and TRBJ2-5; D is possibly TRBD2 (6 bases). CDR1 and CDR2 (germline): LNHNV, YYDKDF (reference sequence). CDR3 length: 15 amino acids. The V end lost 0 bases, the J end lost 3 bases, and 11 bases lay between the germline ends. The DNA for the CDR3 is TGTGCCACCAGCAGAGACTTTGGCGGGAAAGAGACCCAGTACTTC. This codes for CATSRDFGGKETQYF.

The chain carries TRBV6-5 and TRBJ2-1; D is perhaps TRBD2 (5 bases). The CDR3 runs 13 residues. The V end lost 7 bases, the J end lost 9 bases, and 16 bases lay between the germline ends. Germline CDR1 is MNHEY and CDR2 is SVGAGI. CDR3 DNA sequence: TGTGCCAGCAAACCTAGCCACCTCGGTGAGCAGTTCTTC. This sequence encodes CASKPSHLGEQFF.

The genes are TRBV10-1 and TRBJ2-7; D not resolved. Germline lookup yields CDR1 WNHNN and CDR2 SYGVQD (reference sequence). Trimming stripped 5 bases from V and 6 bases from J, with 8 bases between. This CDR3 is built from 11 residues. This CDR3 is CASSNGFEQYF. CDR3 DNA sequence: TGCGCCAGCAGTAACGGGTTCGAGCAGTACTTC.

This clone appeared once. This chain links TRBV6-1 with TRBJ1-2; TRBD1 matches at 7 bases. Germline CDR1 is MNHNS and CDR2 is SASEGT. V shed 2 bases and J 6 bases; nucleotides not matched to a gene: 9. This CDR3 is built from 15 residues. CDR3 coding DNA: TGTGCCAGCAGTGAACCGGGACAGAAGGAACATGGCTACACCTTC. Translation: CASSEPGQKEHGYTF.

The chain recombines TRBV25-1 with TRBJ1-3, with 8 bases that match TRBD1. Germline V gene lookup returns CDR1 MGHDK and CDR2 SYGVNS. This CDR3 comprises 15 residues. V trimming: 5 bases; J trimming: 4 bases; junction bases outside the gene matches: 7. CDR3 bases: TGTGCCAGCAGTTACCAGGGGGCGCACGGAAACACCATATATTTT. Protein: CASSYQGAHGNTIYF.

The gene calls are TRBV15 and TRBJ1-2; D not certain. This CDR3 region has 15 residues. Germline assignment: CDR1 LNHNV and CDR2 YYDKDF (reference sequence). Trimming took off 1 base at V and 8 bases at J, with 17 bases between the two ends. CDR3 in amino acids: CATSRGLGHRGGYTF. CDR3 bases: TGTGCCACCAGCAGAGGGTTGGGCCATCGAGGCGGCTACACCTTC.

The chain couples TRBV4-1 to TRBJ2-1; TRBD2 might be the D (5 bases). Trimming took off 2 bases at V and 6 bases at J, with 11 bases between the two ends. The germline V gene encodes CDR1 MGHRA and CDR2 YSYEKL. The CDR3 extends over 14 amino acids. In nucleotides, the CDR3 is TGCGCCAGCAGCCAACCCGATCTAGCCAATGAGCAGTTCTTC. This translates into CASSQPDLANEQFF.

This clone was found a few times. With a far larger clone one base away, a read error is the likely cause. The gene calls are TRBV28 and TRBJ1-1; D uncertain. The germline gives CDR1 MDHEN, CDR2 SYDVKM. V was trimmed by 3 bases and J by 3 bases, leaving 2 bases between them. This CDR3 is 11 amino acids long. CDR3 DNA sequence: TGTGCCAGCAGTTTCTACACTGAAGCTTTCTTT. It yields the protein CASSFYTEAFF.

Comment on this clone: The junction differs from germline at one of its ends, possibly a read error. The chain joins TRBV6-5 to TRBJ2-7; weak D call: TRBD2 (7 bases). Germline values: CDR1 MNHEY, CDR2 SVGAGI. The CDR3 consists of 15 residues. The CDR3 sequence is CASSYGTMGGYAQYF. The CDR3 DNA sequence: TGTGCCAGCAGTTACGGGACTATGGGGGGCTACGCGCAGTACTTC.

Regarding this clone: This sample includes further DNA sequences coding for the same CDR3. CDR3 sequence: CAWSVGNTIYF. The CDR3 DNA is TGTGCCTGGAGTGTCGGCAACACCATATATTTT. This chain connects TRBV30 to TRBJ1-3; no reliable D call. This CDR3 has 11 amino acids. Trimming took off 0 bases at V and 7 bases at J, with 4 bases between the two ends. The germline CDR1 and CDR2 sequences are GTSNPN and SVGIG (reference sequence).

The chain joins TRBV19 to TRBJ1-2, with D uncertain. This CDR3 is 15 amino acids long. The V end lost 3 bases, the J end lost 0 bases, and 11 bases lay between the germline ends. The germline V gene has CDR1 LNHDA and CDR2 SQIVND (reference sequence). The CDR3 DNA reads as TGTGCCAGTAGTATTGGGAGGCCTACTAACTATGGCTACACCTTC. It is translated as CASSIGRPTNYGYTF. The complete variable domain, with remaining parts taken from reference TRBV19 and TRBJ1-2, reads DGGITQSPKYLFRKEGQNVTLSCEQNLNHDAMYWYRQDPGQGLRLIYYSQIVNDFQKGDIAEGYSVSREKKESFPLTVTSAQKNPTAFYLCASSIGRPTNYGYTFGSGTRLTVV.

The rearrangement uses TRBV6-6 and TRBJ1-1, with TRBD1 as a possible D gene (6 bases). The CDR3 covers 16 residues. Trimming took off 7 bases at V and 1 base at J, with 19 bases between the two ends. Germline values: CDR1 MNHNY, CDR2 SVGAGI (reference sequence). For the CDR3, the DNA is TGTGCCAGCACCACACGACGAGGGGGGACGAACACTGAAGCTTTCTTT. Encoded protein: CASTTRRGGTNTEAFF.

The gene calls are TRBV19 and TRBJ2-7; 14 bases line up with TRBD2. The CDR3 has 17 amino acids. After removal of 5 bases from V and 5 bases from J, the junction contained 11 bases not matched to a gene. CDR1 LNHDA and CDR2 SQIVND come from the germline V gene (reference sequence). This CDR3 reads CASSPGTSGSISHEQYF. CDR3 nucleotides: TGTGCCAGTAGTCCCGGGACTAGCGGGAGTATTAGCCACGAGCAGTACTTC. Complete variable domain (other parts from reference TRBV19 and TRBJ2-7): DGGITQSPKYLFRKEGQNVTLSCEQNLNHDAMYWYRQDPGQGLRLIYYSQIVNDFQKGDIAEGYSVSREKKESFPLTVTSAQKNPTAFYLCASSPGTSGSISHEQYFGPGTRLTVT.

The rearrangement uses TRBV19 and TRBJ2-1; 11 nucleotides align to TRBD2. This CDR3 has 15 amino acids. Germline V lookup: CDR1 LNHDA, CDR2 SQIVND (reference sequence). Trimming at V came to 1 base and at J to 8 bases, leaving 4 bases not matched to a gene. This chain's CDR3 is CASSIGTSGWDEQFF. DNA of the CDR3: TGTGCCAGTAGTATAGGGACTAGCGGGTGGGATGAGCAGTTCTTC.